Shown below are 21 T cell receptor beta chains from a single sample sequenced in a study of identifying expanded T cells in peripheral blood. Clones were sequenced by immunoSEQ multiplex PCR, and TCRdb holds only the in-frame ones, with some missing. Counted here are some 120,000 clones, roughly 82% occurring once; the ten biggest clones make up 2.5% to 3.5%. Sequencing was done on a sample of blood. These receptors were obtained from a person aged 18 to 75 in good health.

The chain has TRBV11-2 and TRBJ2-2; 9 bases agree with TRBD1. The germline V gene encodes CDR1 SGHAT and CDR2 FQNNGV. V lost 6 bases, J lost 2 bases, and 7 bases stayed unmatched. This CDR3 contains 16 residues. The CDR3, as DNA: TGTGCCAGCAGACCACCGGGACAGGGTAACACCGGGGAGCTGTTTTTT. Residues: CASRPPGQGNTGELFF.

The gene calls are TRBV27 and TRBJ1-4, with TRBD1 identical over 7 bases. V gave up 2 bases and J gave up 5 bases; unmatched junction bases: 5. This CDR3 contains 15 residues. Germline CDR1 and CDR2: MNHEY and SMNVEV (reference sequence). CDR3 sequence reads: CASSLLQGGNEKLFF. In DNA, the CDR3 is TGTGCCAGCAGTTTACTCCAGGGGGGGAATGAAAAACTGTTTTTT.

The V and J genes are TRBV11-3 and TRBJ1-1; D is unclear. Germline loops: CDR1 SGHNT, CDR2 YENEEA. V was cut by 5 bases and J by 5 bases, with 9 bases left in between. The CDR3 length is 12 residues. The CDR3 DNA follows: TGTGCCAGCAGCGGTTGGGAGACTGAAGCTTTCTTT. Its translation is CASSGWETEAFF.

The chain links TRBV11-2 to TRBJ2-7, with D possibly TRBD2 on 5 matching bases. The CDR3 consists of 13 residues. In germline, CDR1 is SGHAT, CDR2 FQNNGV. The V end lost 3 bases, the J end lost 3 bases, and 9 bases lay between the germline ends. CDR3 bases: TGTGCCAGCAGCTTCACCGGGAACTACGAGCAGTACTTC. Its translation is CASSFTGNYEQYF.

The chain links TRBV19 to TRBJ1-2; D might be TRBD1 (5 bases). V dropped 6 bases and J dropped 6 bases, with 14 bases sitting between them. The CDR3 extends over 13 amino acids. From germline, CDR1 is LNHDA and CDR2 SQIVND (reference sequence). As DNA, the CDR3 is TGTGCCAGTAGCCGGGGGGGTTTTGATGGCTACACCTTC. Encoded protein: CASSRGGFDGYTF.

This clone was detected only a few times. The chain is built from TRBV27 and TRBJ2-1; 10 bases line up with TRBD1. The J segment lost 5 bases and the V segment lost 3 bases, leaving 4 bases of the junction unmatched. The V gene's germline CDR1 is MNHEY and CDR2 SMNVEV (reference sequence). The CDR3 runs to 15 residues. CDR3 residues: CASSFTGTGDNEQFF. The CDR3 DNA follows: TGTGCCAGCAGTTTTACCGGGACAGGGGACAATGAGCAGTTCTTC.

This clone was counted a single time. The chain combines TRBV5-1 with TRBJ2-1, with D perhaps TRBD2 (5 bases). The CDR3 covers 15 residues. Per germline, CDR1 SGHRS and CDR2 YFSETQ. V was pared by 2 bases and J by 0 bases, with 9 bases between. The CDR3 here is CASSLTGSSYNEQFF. CDR3 bases: TGCGCCAGCAGCTTAACGGGGAGCTCCTACAATGAGCAGTTCTTC.

The gene calls are TRBV6-5 and TRBJ2-5, with 9 bases identical to TRBD1. The CDR3 loop spans 15 amino acids. CDR1 is MNHEY and CDR2 is SVGAGI in the germline V gene. With V trimmed by 9 bases and J by 5 bases, 13 bases remained unmatched. The CDR3 DNA sequence: TGTGCCAGTCGGTTAGGCGGGACAGGGAGGGAGACCCAGTACTTC. It specifies CASRLGGTGRETQYF.

The genes are TRBV5-6 and TRBJ2-7; D is uncertain. The CDR3 contains 12 residues. Germline loops: CDR1 SGHDT, CDR2 YYEEEE. Trimming removed 0 bases at V and 6 bases at J, with 7 bases between. CDR3 region: CASSLASGEQYF. The CDR3 region has the DNA TGTGCCAGCAGCTTGGCCAGTGGCGAGCAGTACTTC.

The chain carries TRBV7-9 and TRBJ2-7; possibly TRBD1 or TRBD2 for D (5 bases each). V shed 4 bases and J shed 3 bases, with 16 bases lying between them. The CDR3 sequence is 15 residues long. The V gene's germline CDR1 is SEHNR and CDR2 FQNEAQ (reference sequence). CDR3 coding DNA: TGTGCCAGCAGCTCGACCGGGACGGGATACTACGAGCAGTACTTC. Translated: CASSSTGTGYYEQYF. Supplemented by reference TRBV7-9 and TRBJ2-7, the full variable domain reads DTGVSQNPRHKITKRGQNVTFRCDPISEHNRLYWYRQTLGQGPEFLTYFQNEAQLEKSRLLSDRFSAERPKGSFSTLEIQRTEQGDSAMYLCASSSTGTGYYEQYFGPGTRLTVT.

The chain joins TRBV5-6 to TRBJ1-2; unclear D gene. The CDR3 consists of 14 residues. Germline V gene lookup returns CDR1 SGHDT and CDR2 YYEEEE. V lost 2 bases and J 4 bases, leaving 12 bases between the germline ends. CDR3 sequence (DNA): TGTGCCAGCAGCTTTAGCCCAGAGGGCTATGGCTACACCTTC. Translated: CASSFSPEGYGYTF.

The chain combines TRBV11-2 with TRBJ1-6, with D possibly matching TRBD1 (6 bases). V was cut by 7 bases and J by 9 bases, with 16 bases left in between. The CDR3 has 14 amino acids. CDR1 is SGHAT and CDR2 is FQNNGV in the germline V gene. CDR3 in amino acids: CASTPNRGSSPLHF. DNA for the CDR3: TGTGCCAGCACCCCGAATAGGGGGTCTTCACCCCTCCACTTT.

The rearrangement links TRBV5-1 to TRBJ2-3, with a tentative D call TRBD1 (6 bases). The CDR3 spans 15 residues. CDR1 is SGHRS, CDR2 YFSETQ, per germline. V lost 4 bases to trimming and J lost 0 bases, with 12 bases between them. The DNA for the CDR3 is TGCGCCAGCAGCCCGGTGGGGGCTAGCACAGATACGCAGTATTTT. Translated, it gives CASSPVGASTDTQYF.

In its sample, this clone was seen a few times. The chain is built from TRBV5-6 and TRBJ1-2, with D hard to call. Trimming took 0 bases from V and 8 from J, leaving 14 bases between them. Looked up from germline, CDR1 is SGHDT and CDR2 is YYEEEE. There are 14 residues in the CDR3. In DNA, the CDR3 is TGTGCCAGCAGCTTGGTAGGGTTTGACGGCGGCTACACCTTC. It is translated as CASSLVGFDGGYTF.

This rearrangement joins TRBV7-8 to TRBJ2-3; 9 nucleotides agree with TRBD2. J lost 14 bases, V lost 2 bases, and 14 bases had no gene match. CDR3 size: 15 residues. Germline V gene lookup returns CDR1 SGHVS and CDR2 FQNEAQ. The CDR3, as DNA: TGTGCCAGCAGCTTAACGCGGGGGGGCGCTTCAATTCTGTATTTT. Its translation: CASSLTRGGASILYF. Full variable domain (remainder filled in from reference TRBV7-8 and TRBJ2-3): GAGVSQSPRYKVAKRGQDVALRCDPISGHVSLFWYQQALGQGPEFLTYFQNEAQLDKSGLPSDRFFAERPEGSVSTLKIQRTQQEDSAVYLCASSLTRGGASILYFGPGTRLTVL.

This chain uses TRBV5-1 with TRBJ1-5, with 8 bases aligning to TRBD1. With 3 bases clipped from V and 2 bases from J, the junction kept 1 base outside the gene matches. This CDR3 is 14 amino acids long. CDR1 is SGHRS, CDR2 YFSETQ, per germline. The DNA for the CDR3 is TGCGCCAGCAGCTCGACAGGGGGCAATCAGCCCCAGCATTTT. Amino acids: CASSSTGGNQPQHF.

The gene calls are TRBV9 and TRBJ2-1, with D possibly matching TRBD2 (6 bases). Germline-derived CDR1 and CDR2 are SGDLS and YYNGEE. Trimming removed 0 bases at V and 0 bases at J, with 7 bases between. This CDR3 is 15 amino acids long. CDR3 DNA sequence: TGTGCCAGCAGCGTAGACGGGGGCTCCTACAATGAGCAGTTCTTC. It encodes CASSVDGGSYNEQFF.

J is TRBJ1-3 and V is TRBV6-1; TRBD1 is a possible D gene (6 bases). CDR3 length: 15 residues. The V end lost 10 bases, the J end lost 5 bases, and 21 bases lay between the germline ends. Per the germline V gene, CDR1 is MNHNS and CDR2 is SASEGT. The CDR3 sequence is CATLTGTTTRNTIYF. Here the CDR3 DNA reads TGTGCCACCCTCACCGGGACAACTACGCGAAACACCATATATTTT.

The chain carries TRBV6-1 and TRBJ1-1; 7 bases line up with TRBD1. The V segment lost 2 bases and the J segment 4 bases; nucleotides outside the gene matches: 1. CDR1 MNHNS and CDR2 SASEGT come from the germline V gene. CDR3 length: 13 amino acids. CDR3 protein: CASSERQGTEAFF. The CDR3 DNA reads as TGTGCCAGCAGTGAACGACAGGGCACTGAAGCTTTCTTT.

The V and J genes are TRBV19 and TRBJ2-3, with 8 positions matching TRBD1. Losses at the gene ends were 2 bases for V and 3 bases for J; bases not matched to a gene: 7. There are 16 residues in the CDR3. In germline, CDR1 is LNHDA, CDR2 SQIVND (reference sequence). In DNA form, the CDR3 reads TGTGCCAGTAGTATACCCGACAGGGGATTTACAGATACGCAGTATTTT. Translation: CASSIPDRGFTDTQYF.

The chain recombines TRBV6-6 with TRBJ1-1; 7 bases fit TRBD1. Germline CDR1 and CDR2: MNHNY and SVGAGI (reference sequence). V lost 2 bases, J lost 5 bases, and 2 bases stayed unmatched. The CDR3 totals 13 residues. CDR3 bases: TGTGCCAGCAGTTACAGGGGGCGGACTGAAGCTTTCTTT. This codes for CASSYRGRTEAFF.